This entry lists 23 T cell receptor beta chains sequenced from one sample in a study of OX40 agonist ivuxolimab in advanced cancers. Some clones are missing from TCRdb's copy, which holds only in-frame ones; the method was immunoSEQ multiplex PCR. The sample yields roughly 30,000 clones, under 95% seen once. The sequencing here drew on CD4+ or CD8+ T cells sorted from blood, taken in a trial of the OX40 agonist ivuxolimab. These receptors came from an adult with an advanced solid tumor such as melanoma, head and neck, liver or kidney cancer.

The V gene is TRBV6-5, the J gene TRBJ1-4, with D uncertain. The CDR3 totals 14 residues. With 2 bases removed from V and 10 bases from J, the gap between germline ends came to 14 bases. The germline V gene encodes CDR1 MNHEY and CDR2 SVGAGI. Here the CDR3 reads CASSYGMGSVKLFF. CDR3 DNA sequence: TGTGCCAGCAGTTACGGGATGGGTTCGGTAAAACTGTTTTTT.

The V and J genes are TRBV15 and TRBJ2-7; the D gene could be TRBD1 or TRBD2 (5 bases each). CDR3 length: 15 amino acids. Trimming took 0 bases from V and 2 from J, leaving 11 bases between them. CDR1 is LNHNV, CDR2 YYDKDF, per germline (reference sequence). The CDR3 DNA reads TGTGCCACCAGCAGAGATCGGGGCGGTGCCTACGAGCAGTACGTC. This encodes CATSRDRGGAYEQYV.

This sequence joins TRBV7-9 and TRBJ2-5; TRBD2 aligns across 10 bases. CDR1 and CDR2 from the germline V gene are SEHNR and FQNEAQ (reference sequence). The V and J ends lost 1 base and 2 bases, in that order; junction bases with no gene match: 7. CDR3 length equals 17 residues. In nucleotides, the CDR3 is TGTGCCAGCAGCTTAGGTTGGGTAGCGGGGGGACAAGAGACCCAGTACTTC. As protein: CASSLGWVAGGQETQYF.

The chain is built from TRBV4-1 and TRBJ2-1; D gene uncertain. Trimming left V 4 bases short and J 6 bases short, with 10 bases between. This CDR3 is 13 amino acids long. Germline CDR1 reads MGHRA; CDR2 reads YSYEKL. DNA of the CDR3: TGCGCCAGCAGCCGGCTCCTCGGCAATGAGCAGTTCTTC. Its protein is CASSRLLGNEQFF.

The V and J genes are TRBV7-9 and TRBJ2-1; 7 bases line up with TRBD1. The length of the CDR3 is 13 residues. Germline CDR1 and CDR2: SEHNR and FQNEAQ (reference sequence). After removal of 4 bases from V and 6 bases from J, the junction contained 3 bases not matched to a gene. The CDR3 loop reads CASSSGQSNEQFF. Here the CDR3 DNA reads TGTGCCAGCAGCTCGGGACAGTCCAATGAGCAGTTCTTC.

The chain uses TRBV6-5 and TRBJ1-2, with D possibly matching TRBD1 (6 bases). V lost 6 bases and J lost 2, with 13 bases in between. CDR3 length: 14 residues. The germline gives CDR1 MNHEY, CDR2 SVGAGI. The CDR3 region has the DNA TGTGCCAGCAGGGCAGGGGCCGGGAACTATGGCTACACCTTC. This codes for CASRAGAGNYGYTF.

The genes are TRBV7-3 and TRBJ1-1; D unresolved. The CDR3 consists of 16 residues. Trimming shortened V by 3 bases and J by 0 bases, and 14 bases separated the two germline ends. Germline V gene data show CDR1 as SGHTA and CDR2 as FQGTGA. The CDR3 nucleotides read TGTGCCAGCAGCTTTTACAGCCGGGGTATGAACACTGAAGCTTTCTTT. This encodes CASSFYSRGMNTEAFF.

This clone appeared once. V is TRBV28 and J is TRBJ1-2; 8 bases are a match to TRBD1. CDR3 length: 13 residues. With V trimmed by 6 bases and J by 5 bases, 5 bases remained unmatched. CDR1 is MDHEN and CDR2 is SYDVKM in the germline V gene. Written as DNA, the CDR3 is TGTGCCAGCAGGTGGACAGGGTCTTATGGCTACACCTTC. Encoded protein: CASRWTGSYGYTF.

The chain recombines TRBV4-1 with TRBJ1-6; 9 nucleotides align to TRBD1. There are 18 residues in the CDR3. Per the germline V gene, CDR1 is MGHRA and CDR2 is YSYEKL. V gave up 1 base and J gave up 0 bases; unmatched junction bases: 4. The DNA for the CDR3 is TGCGCCAGCAGCCAAGGTCTGACAGGGGGCTCCTATAATTCACCCCTCCACTTT. Translation: CASSQGLTGGSYNSPLHF.

The V and J genes are TRBV7-2 and TRBJ1-2; perhaps TRBD1 as D (6 bases). The CDR3 runs to 15 residues. V gave up 2 bases and J gave up 0 bases, with 10 bases separating them. The germline CDR1 and CDR2 sequences are SGHTA and FQGNSA. The CDR3 protein is CASSLRTAPNYGYTF. CDR3 nucleotides: TGTGCCAGCAGCTTAAGGACAGCCCCTAACTATGGCTACACCTTC. Supplemented by reference TRBV7-2 and TRBJ1-2, the full variable domain reads GAGVSQSPSNKVTEKGKDVELRCDPISGHTALYWYRQSLGQGLEFLIYFQGNSAPDKSGLPSDRFSAERTGGSVSTLTIQRTQQEDSAVYLCASSLRTAPNYGYTFGSGTRLTVV.

V usage is TRBV4-3 and J usage is TRBJ1-2; no clear D gene. The germline V gene encodes CDR1 LGHNA and CDR2 YSLEER. This CDR3 region has 15 residues. V was shortened by 0 bases and J by 0 bases, with 8 bases between the two germline ends. The CDR3, as DNA: TGCGCCAGCAGCCAAGATAGAACTCCTAACTATGGCTACACCTTC. Its translation: CASSQDRTPNYGYTF.

This clone counts as medium-sized. The genes are TRBV5-5 and TRBJ2-2; 7 bases are shared with TRBD2. Trimming at V came to 6 bases and at J to 0 bases, leaving 14 bases not matched to a gene. The CDR3 covers 18 residues. Per germline, CDR1 SGHKS and CDR2 YYEKEE (reference sequence). CDR3 amino acids: CASNQLTGLAANTGELFF. CDR3 nucleotides: TGTGCCAGCAACCAACTCACGGGGCTAGCGGCGAACACCGGGGAGCTGTTTTTT.

The V gene is TRBV27, the J gene TRBJ2-1; D ambiguous. Germline CDR1 is MNHEY and CDR2 is SMNVEV (reference sequence). The CDR3 runs 13 residues. Trimming took off 0 bases at V and 6 bases at J, with 6 bases between the two ends. The CDR3 nucleotides read TGTGCCAGCAGTTTATCGATAGGCAATGAGCAGTTCTTC. It codes for CASSLSIGNEQFF.

This rearrangement joins TRBV10-3 to TRBJ2-3; D is perhaps TRBD2 (5 bases). Germline V gives CDR1 ENHRY, CDR2 SYGVKD. Trimming pared 0 bases from V and 7 bases from J, leaving 17 bases between. The CDR3 has 16 residues. Written as DNA, the CDR3 is TGTGCCATCAGTGAGTCCCTAGCAGTTCACCAATATACGCAGTATTTT. Its translation: CAISESLAVHQYTQYF.

The J gene is TRBJ1-1, the V gene TRBV7-2, with D unclear. The CDR3 runs to 16 residues. Germline V gene lookup returns CDR1 SGHTA and CDR2 FQGNSA. The V end lost 1 base, the J end lost 0 bases, and 12 bases lay between the germline ends. CDR3 DNA: TGTGCCAGCAGCTTAGAATTGGAGGCTTTGAACACTGAAGCTTTCTTT. As protein: CASSLELEALNTEAFF.

The CDR3 DNA is TGTGCCAGCAGCTTGAGAGCAGGGTACTACGAGCAGTACGTC. It yields the protein CASSLRAGYYEQYV. V gene TRBV11-2 combines with J gene TRBJ2-7; tentative D call: TRBD1 (5 bases). Germline V gene lookup returns CDR1 SGHAT and CDR2 FQNNGV. The CDR3 consists of 14 residues. Between the trimmed V and J ends, which lost 3 bases and 3 bases, there was a span of 12 bases.

The chain carries TRBV9 and TRBJ2-3; 14 nucleotides agree with TRBD2. In germline, CDR1 is SGDLS, CDR2 YYNGEE. V lost 3 bases, J lost 6 bases, and 9 bases stayed unmatched. There are 17 residues in the CDR3. Written as DNA, the CDR3 is TGTGCCAGCAGCGAGCCGGGACTAGCGGGAGAATCGGATACGCAGTATTTT. Encoded protein: CASSEPGLAGESDTQYF.

V is TRBV18 and J is TRBJ2-2; the match to TRBD1 covers 9 bases. CDR3 length equals 14 residues. In germline, CDR1 is KGHSH, CDR2 LQKENI. J lost 5 bases, V lost 6 bases, and 4 bases had no gene match. The CDR3 DNA reads TGTGCCAGCTCCTGGGACAGGGAGACCGGGGAGCTGTTTTTT. Amino acids: CASSWDRETGELFF.

V is TRBV11-2 and J is TRBJ1-5, with a weak D call TRBD1 (5 bases). The CDR3 runs to 15 residues. Trimming removed 5 bases at V and 4 bases at J, with 15 bases between. The V gene's germline CDR1 is SGHAT and CDR2 FQNNGV. The CDR3 region is CASSLTGTANQPQHF. The CDR3 DNA follows: TGTGCCAGCAGCCTCACCGGGACCGCGAATCAGCCCCAGCATTTT.

This chain joins TRBV7-3 and TRBJ1-5, with D perhaps matching TRBD1 (5 bases). The V end was cut by 5 bases, the J end by 6 bases, with 26 bases between. The CDR3 is 18 residues long. Per the germline V gene, CDR1 is SGHTA and CDR2 is FQGTGA. CDR3 DNA: TGTGCCAGCAGCCTCACAAAAAGGGGCCGGGGGAGGATTCAGCCCCAGCATTTT. Translating gives CASSLTKRGRGRIQPQHF.

In its sample, this clone was seen once. The chain couples TRBV28 to TRBJ2-7; 8 bases map to TRBD2. Trimming removed 2 bases from V and 4 bases from J; junction bases left unmatched: 1. Germline assignment: CDR1 MDHEN and CDR2 SYDVKM. The CDR3 consists of 13 residues. The CDR3 coding sequence is TGTGCCAGCAGTTTACGCGGGAGGTACGAGCAGTACTTC. Its protein is CASSLRGRYEQYF.

The chain employs TRBV4-1 and TRBJ1-1; the match to TRBD1 covers 8 bases. The junction had 6 bases not matched to a gene; V was cut back by 3 bases and J by 0 bases. The CDR3 extends over 16 amino acids. The germline gives CDR1 MGHRA, CDR2 YSYEKL. The CDR3 sequence: CASSQTLTGVNTEAFF. For the CDR3, the DNA is TGCGCCAGCAGCCAGACTCTGACAGGGGTGAACACTGAAGCTTTCTTT.

This chain connects TRBV28 to TRBJ2-5; TRBD2 agrees at 10 bases. The CDR3 spans 14 residues. J gave up 13 bases and V 7 bases, and 15 bases lay outside the gene matches. Per germline, CDR1 MDHEN and CDR2 SYDVKM. CDR3: CASTQLPPGTSAYF. The CDR3 coding sequence is TGTGCCAGCACCCAATTACCCCCCGGGACTAGCGCGTACTTC. The full variable domain, rest sourced from reference TRBV28 and TRBJ2-5, is DVKVTQSSRYLVKRTGEKVFLECVQDMDHENMFWYRQDPGLGLRLIYFSYDVKMKEKGDIPEGYSVSREKKERFSLILESASTNQTSMYLCASTQLPPGTSAYFGPGTRLLVL.